Listed here is a single T cell receptor beta chain. A few counts support this clone. There is no known antigen for this receptor. Base qualities were left out, and no much larger clone turns up one base away. TCRbeta CDR3 regions were amplified from genomic DNA by means of the immunoSEQ Assay, a bias-controlled multiplex PCR. In the original analysis: Within the assay, amplification of reference gene primers was used to estimate how many nucleated cells each sample contained. To quantify the absolute abundance of each unique TCRbeta CDR3 rearrangement, sequence reads were collapsed and filtered. Productive Simpson clonality was computed per sample as the square root of Simpson's diversity index over productive rearrangements. TCRdb retrieved this table from immuneACCESS and kept in-frame rearrangements only. Not all clones are present; in checked studies, unresolved V genes account for under half, and no reason is known for the remainder. The V and J calls and clone size come from that table; D and trimming were worked out from the DNA. The sample yields more than 55,000 clones; 86% were counted once. 1.3% of the sample goes to the ten largest clones.

The data were taken from a study of blood T cell repertoires in COVID-19 (dated by TCRdb to about 2020). Looking at the study overall: Samples covering the acute and convalescent phases of COVID-19 were provided by collaborators in the United States, Italy and Spain. The prospective study material was composed of cDNA or gDNA derived from T cells, B-cell-depleted T cells, or PBMCs. Subjects who had been exposed to COVID-19, were actively infected with it, or had recovered from it provided the deeply sampled blood TCRbeta repertoires that made up the dataset. HLA class I and class II types, where available, came from metadata supplied by the sample provider rather than from assay-based typing. Samples came from the ongoing ImmuneRACE study (first 160 participants) plus 1,254 subjects from 6 global collaborators. The repertoires were released in a freely available public database intended as a resource for research on the immune response to SARS-CoV-2. Sample metadata almost always included a de-identified subject ID, COVID-19 status, age in years and sex.

What the work shows at the level of the full study, not this receptor alone: The quantity of clinical and demographic metadata differed by source and by participant and was supplied without curation.

The collaborating institutions used their own protocols to collect whole blood in K2EDTA tubes. For TCRbeta analysis, collaborators shipped samples in one of three forms: frozen whole blood, isolated PBMCs, or DNA extracted from either of those sample types. Taken from cysteine to phenylalanine, the CDR3 has 13 residues. Only the CDR3 DNA is retained, 39 bases long and in frame from the first base. CDR1 and CDR2 (SGHNT, YYREEE) derive from the germline V gene (reference sequence). The germline ends are 9 bases apart after V is trimmed by 4 bases and J by 4 bases. The receptor was derived from a woman aged 80 or older with acute or convalescent COVID-19. The chain is encoded by TRBV5-4 joined to TRBJ1-3; no D gene can be assigned with confidence. Source material: peripheral blood. The nucleotides read TGTGCCAGCAGCCGAACGGGAGGAAACACCATATATTTT. Translated, this is CASSRTGGNTIYF. When the CDR3 is completed using the reference TRBV5-4 and TRBJ1-3 genes on either side, the full variable domain is ETGVTQSPTHLIKTRGQQVTLRCSSQSGHNTVSWYQQALGQGPQFIFQYYREEENGRGNFPPRFSGLQFPNYSSELNVNALELDDSALYLCASSRTGGNTIYFGEGSWLTVV.